The 15 T cell receptor beta chains below come from one sample, sequenced in a study of shared clonotypes between healthy human individuals (dated by TCRdb to about 2020). The library relied on the immunoSEQ multiplex PCR assay. TCRdb provides this immuneACCESS table in a form limited to in-frame rearrangements. Some clones are lacking; in checked studies, under half of them reflect an unresolved V gene, and why the rest are absent is not known. For this sample the table gives approximately 1,000,000 clones, of which 78% were detected only once. In total, the top ten clones hold about 0.52% of the sample. The sequenced sample was memory CD4+ T cells from PBMCs. What this sample's cell subset or site label stands for: CD45RA-negative fraction. The origin of the receptors is a man in his late teens or twenties in good health. Some clones in this sample may be carry-over from other donors' samples.

This clone has a handful of counts. This chain joins TRBV27 and TRBJ1-1; tentative D call: TRBD1 (5 bases). V gave up 7 bases and J gave up 1 base, with 16 bases separating them. CDR1 is MNHEY, CDR2 SMNVEV, per germline (reference sequence). The CDR3 totals 15 residues. This CDR3 is CASTPRDASNTEAFF. DNA for the CDR3: TGTGCCAGCACCCCAAGGGACGCTTCGAACACTGAAGCTTTCTTT.

The chain links TRBV9 to TRBJ2-3; D gene ambiguous. V dropped 0 bases and J dropped 0 bases, with 8 bases sitting between them. Germline CDR1 reads SGDLS; CDR2 reads YYNGEE. The CDR3 is 15 amino acids. CDR3 DNA: TGTGCCAGCAGCGTAGCTCAGGCCAGCACAGATACGCAGTATTTT. It yields the protein CASSVAQASTDTQYF.

J is TRBJ2-2 and V is TRBV5-1; D may be TRBD2 (6 bases). The CDR3 sequence is 17 residues long. V lost 3 bases to trimming and J lost 2 bases, with 17 bases between them. The V gene's germline CDR1 is SGHRS and CDR2 YFSETQ. The CDR3 nucleotides read TGCGCCAGCAGCTACGTAACGACTAGGCCTAACACCGGGGAGCTGTTTTTT. Translated: CASSYVTTRPNTGELFF.

The chain links TRBV28 to TRBJ1-4; D gene uncertain. The CDR3 is 13 amino acids. Trimming removed 6 bases from V and 6 bases from J, with 11 bases in between. From germline, CDR1 is MDHEN and CDR2 SYDVKM. This CDR3 is CASSSPGDEKLFF. In DNA, the CDR3 is TGTGCCAGCAGCTCCCCCGGGGATGAAAAACTGTTTTTT.

The chain joins TRBV30 to TRBJ1-2, with D unresolved. Trimming removed 4 bases from V and 8 bases from J, with 20 bases in between. The CDR3 covers 14 residues. Germline V lookup: CDR1 GTSNPN, CDR2 SVGIG (reference sequence). CDR3 protein: CAWTKTDWVSGYTF. The CDR3 nucleotides are TGTGCCTGGACCAAAACGGATTGGGTATCGGGCTACACCTTC.

The genes are TRBV5-4 and TRBJ2-1, with D tentatively TRBD2 (6 bases). The V gene's germline CDR1 is SGHNT and CDR2 YYREEE (reference sequence). CDR3 size: 16 residues. Trimming left V 4 bases short and J 0 bases short, with 14 bases between. CDR3 DNA: TGTGCCAGCAGCGTGGGACTGTCCAGCTCCTACAATGAGCAGTTCTTC. Translation gives CASSVGLSSSYNEQFF.

The CDR3 spells CASSPLTWGNTIYF. CDR3 nucleotides: TGTGCCAGCAGCCCCCTCACTTGGGGAAACACCATATATTTT. This chain connects TRBV9 to TRBJ1-3; D call uncertain. CDR3 length: 14 amino acids. Trimming left V 4 bases short and J 4 bases short, with 12 bases between. The V gene's germline CDR1 is SGDLS and CDR2 YYNGEE.

This clone was counted between two and nine times. This chain connects TRBV19 to TRBJ1-1; D perhaps matches TRBD1 (5 bases). Trimming pared 3 bases from V and 4 bases from J, leaving 12 bases between. CDR3 length: 14 amino acids. Germline V CDR1 and CDR2: LNHDA, SQIVND (reference sequence). The CDR3 sequence: CASSMGPVGTEAFF. The CDR3 coding sequence is TGTGCCAGTAGTATGGGGCCCGTTGGCACTGAAGCTTTCTTT.

The CDR3 region has the DNA TGTGCCAGCAGCTTCGTCTCAAGACCGAACACTGAAGCTTTCTTT. It encodes CASSFVSRPNTEAFF. This sequence joins TRBV7-2 and TRBJ1-1; no reliable D call. Trimming stripped 3 bases from V and 1 base from J, with 12 bases between. The CDR3 is 15 amino acids. The germline V gene has CDR1 SGHTA and CDR2 FQGNSA.

The CDR3 spells CASSEIGGEQYF. The CDR3 DNA reads TGTGCCAGCAGTGAAATAGGTGGCGAGCAGTACTTC. The chain uses TRBV6-1 and TRBJ2-7; D not resolved. The V end lost 2 bases, the J end lost 6 bases, and 8 bases lay between the germline ends. This CDR3 is built from 12 residues. Germline-derived CDR1 and CDR2 are MNHNS and SASEGT.

Of note for this clone: Additional DNA sequences in this sample encode the identical CDR3. The CDR3 coding sequence is TGTGCCAGCAGTTTGGGGCAGGACACAGATACGCAGTATTTT. Amino acids: CASSLGQDTDTQYF. The chain joins TRBV28 to TRBJ2-3; tentative D call: TRBD1 (5 bases). The ends were cut back, 3 bases at V and 2 bases at J, with 9 bases in the middle. CDR3 length: 14 amino acids. Germline V lookup: CDR1 MDHEN, CDR2 SYDVKM.

V usage is TRBV27 and J usage is TRBJ2-5; TRBD2 matches at 12 bases. Looked up from germline, CDR1 is MNHEY and CDR2 is SMNVEV (reference sequence). V dropped 6 bases and J dropped 4; count of bases not matched to a gene: 6. This CDR3 is 15 amino acids long. Written as DNA, the CDR3 is TGTGCCAGCAGCAGAGGACTAGCGGGAATAGAGACCCAGTACTTC. It yields the protein CASSRGLAGIETQYF.

This rearrangement joins TRBV7-9 to TRBJ2-7; 8 nucleotides match TRBD2. The germline gives CDR1 SEHNR, CDR2 FQNEAQ (reference sequence). The trim removed 5 bases at V and 3 bases at J, leaving 6 bases unmatched. This CDR3 contains 14 residues. The DNA for the CDR3 is TGTGCCAGCAGCCTCAGCGGGAGCGGCTACGAGCAGTACTTC. Protein: CASSLSGSGYEQYF.

The chain recombines TRBV5-1 with TRBJ2-7; TRBD2 might be the D (6 bases). This CDR3 comprises 14 residues. Germline CDR1 and CDR2: SGHRS and YFSETQ. The V end was cut by 6 bases, the J end by 0 bases, with 13 bases between. The CDR3 sequence is CASNVGGNSYEQYF. The DNA for the CDR3 is TGCGCCAGCAACGTAGGCGGGAACTCCTACGAGCAGTACTTC.

This clone has just a few counts. The V and J genes are TRBV10-1 and TRBJ1-1; 11 bases line up with TRBD1. In germline, CDR1 is WNHNN, CDR2 SYGVQD (reference sequence). The V gene end was trimmed by 3 bases and the J gene end by 5 bases; junction bases not matched to a gene: 5. The CDR3 extends over 15 amino acids. CDR3 loop: CASSDRTGGRTEAFF. Written as DNA, the CDR3 is TGCGCCAGCAGTGACCGGACAGGGGGCAGGACTGAAGCTTTCTTT.